Only a few counts were recorded for the clone carrying this TCR beta chain. No antigen is known for it. These data come from a study of regulatory T cells. Study-level points and caveats: In CD3G-deficient patients, conventional CD4+ T cells were enriched for hydrophobic CDR3 residues at positions 6 and 7. Regulatory T cells showed the strongest V-J pair restriction and V/J gene skewing among patient repertoires.

Amplification used 52 TRBV primers and 13 TRBJ primers. Clones were read by immunoSEQ multiplex PCR, and TCRdb kept only the in-frame ones, dropping some. The sample has about 35,000 clones, about 88% seen once. Every patient with CD3G deficiency had evidence of autoimmunity. Patients aged 2 to 39 years had fewer naive T cells. CD4+ cells were sorted into CD25-high CD127-low regulatory cells and CD25-low CD127-high conventional cells. The CDR3 extends over 10 amino acids. Per the germline V gene, CDR1 is MNHEY and CDR2 is SMNVEV (reference sequence). Trimming left V 3 bases short and J 8 bases short, with 2 bases between.

The receptor's source is a person between 18 and 35 years old with CD3G deficiency. The sequenced sample consisted of conventional CD4+ T cells sorted from blood. V gene TRBV27 combines with J gene TRBJ1-5; D unclear. DNA for the CDR3: TGTGCCAGCAGTTTGAAGCCCCAGCATTTT. Its translation: CASSLKPQHF.